Listed here are 27 T cell receptor beta chains from one sample, sequenced in a study of Graves' ophthalmopathy and Graves' hyperthyroidism. Amplification of TCR beta CDR3 regions used RNA transcripts. HTBI-primed first-round RT-PCR preceded second-round multiplex PCR. TCRdb passed the multiplex PCR reads through MiXCR, listing each CDR3 protein once. The sample contains a few hundred thousand distinct CDR3 sequences, approximately 37% of which appear only once. Sequencing was carried out using peripheral blood or thyroid tissue (not recorded which). All receptors derive from an adult man with Graves' hyperthyroidism.

This clonotype was seen repeatedly, ten times or more. CDR3: CASSSQDRDQNTGELFF. In DNA, the CDR3 is TGTGCCAGCAGCTCCCAGGACAGGGACCAAAACACCGGGGAGCTGTTTTTT. The chain carries TRBV7-9 and TRBJ2-2, with 8 bases aligning to TRBD1. The V gene's germline CDR1 is SEHNR and CDR2 FQNEAQ (reference sequence). The CDR3 is made up of 17 amino acids. The ends lost 4 bases at V and 2 bases at J; junction bases unmatched: 9.

For this clonotype: The missing conserved phenylalanine or tryptophan at the end of this CDR3 makes a read error likely. The genes are TRBV12-3 or TRBV12-4 and TRBJ2-5, with D hard to call. The CDR3 consists of 13 residues. V was trimmed by 4 bases and J by 1 base, leaving 7 bases between them. CDR3 sequence reads: CASSYTFQETQYL. The CDR3 region has the DNA TGTGCCAGCAGTTACACATTCCAAGAGACCCAGTACCTC.

A word on this clonotype: A read error is possible here, since a much larger clone lies one base away. The chain couples TRBV29-1 to TRBJ2-3; a possible D gene is TRBD2 (6 bases). Germline values: CDR1 SQVTM, CDR2 ANQGSEA. The CDR3 has 16 residues. CDR3 in DNA: TGCAGCGTTGAAGGAGGAGCGCGGGGTGTCGCAGATACGCGGTATTTT. Protein product: CSVEGGARGVADTRYF.

In the case of this clonotype: Given a much more abundant clone one base away, this may be a read error. The chain combines TRBV5-1 with TRBJ1-4; D is uncertain. This CDR3 is built from 15 residues. Germline V CDR1 and CDR2: SGHRS, YFSETQ. V shed 1 base and J shed 7 bases, with 14 bases lying between them. The CDR3 DNA reads as TGCGCCAGCAGCTTGACGAATAGAGGAGGTGAAAAACTGTTTTTT. Translating it yields CASSLTNRGGEKLFF.

This clonotype was counted at least ten times. This CDR3 is CASSPRTSGAYEQYF. The DNA of the CDR3 is TGTGCCAGCAGTCCGAGGACTAGCGGGGCTTACGAGCAGTACTTC. This chain joins TRBV6-5 and TRBJ2-7; 12 bases are shared with TRBD2. V dropped 5 bases and J dropped 4; count of bases not matched to a gene: 6. CDR3 length: 15 amino acids. Germline V gives CDR1 MNHEY, CDR2 SVGAGI.

This clonotype has at least ten counts. The chain employs TRBV12-3 or TRBV12-4 and TRBJ2-7, with D possibly being TRBD1 or TRBD2 (5 bases each). The CDR3 consists of 13 residues. V lost 4 bases and J 3 bases, leaving 10 bases between the germline ends. The CDR3 DNA sequence: TGTGCCAGCAGTTCGGGGACCCACTACGAGCAGTACTTC. Amino acid sequence: CASSSGTHYEQYF.

V gene TRBV7-3 combines with J gene TRBJ2-7; unclear D gene. Near its end, the DNA agrees better with TRBJ2-1, so the J call may be wrong. This CDR3 is built from 13 residues. Per the germline V gene, CDR1 is SGHTA and CDR2 is FQGTGA. The CDR3 loop is CASSPLPWDEQFF. CDR3 DNA: TGTGCCAGCAGCCCACTTCCCTGGGATGAGCAGTTCTTC.

The table lists this clonotype with many counts. This chain joins TRBV29-1 and TRBJ2-2; 12 nucleotides align to TRBD2. Germline lookup yields CDR1 SQVTM and CDR2 ANQGSEA. V was pared by 1 base and J by 6 bases, with 6 bases of the junction left unmatched. The CDR3 sequence is 16 residues long. The CDR3 loop is CSVEGLAGGPPGELFF. DNA for the CDR3: TGCAGCGTTGAAGGGCTAGCGGGAGGGCCTCCCGGGGAGCTGTTTTTT.

The chain recombines TRBV10-2 with TRBJ2-7; 7 bases fit TRBD2. Matching the DNA end better, TRBJ2-1 makes the J call doubtful. The V gene's germline CDR1 is WSHSY and CDR2 SAAADI. This CDR3 spans 14 amino acids. The CDR3 sequence: CASKTGGRANEQFF. The DNA of the CDR3 is TGCGCCAGCAAGACGGGGGGAAGGGCCAATGAGCAGTTCTTC.

The chain links TRBV12-3 or TRBV12-4 to TRBJ1-5; no definite D call. The V gene lost 3 bases and the J gene lost 14 bases, with 17 bases spanning the gap. This CDR3 spans 13 amino acids. Here the CDR3 reads CASSFRGGVSEHF. In DNA, the CDR3 is TGTGCCAGCAGTTTTCGGGGAGGTGTGTCCGAGCATTTT.

A word on this clonotype: A read error may be the cause here, since a much bigger clone is one base away. The CDR3 carries no conserved terminal phenylalanine or tryptophan, so it likely arises from a read error. The rearrangement links TRBV25-1 to TRBJ1-5, with 8 positions matching TRBD1. CDR1 and CDR2 from the germline V gene are MGHDK and SYGVNS. The CDR3 totals 15 residues. The CDR3 DNA follows: TGCGCCAGCAGCCAATTGACAGGGGCGAGTCAGCCCCAGCATCTT. It is translated as CASSQLTGASQPQHL.

This chain joins TRBV6-5 and TRBJ2-2, with D possibly matching TRBD1 (6 bases). Germline CDR1 reads MNHEY; CDR2 reads SVGAGI. This CDR3 has 14 amino acids. Trimming pared 5 bases from V and 3 bases from J, leaving 10 bases between. The CDR3 DNA reads TGTGCCAGCAGTGGGGGCCTATACACCGGGGAGCTGTTTTTT. Translated: CASSGGLYTGELFF.

The chain carries TRBV7-2 and TRBJ2-1, with no clear D. Germline V gives CDR1 SGHTA, CDR2 FQGNSA. Deletions cut 5 bases from V and 6 bases from J, with 14 bases between. This CDR3 has 14 residues. This CDR3 is CASSAIYLGNEQFF. The CDR3 DNA is TGTGCCAGCAGCGCGATTTACTTGGGCAATGAGCAGTTCTTC.

The rearrangement joins TRBV5-5 to TRBJ1-2, with 10 positions matching TRBD1. The germline CDR1 and CDR2 sequences are SGHKS and YYEKEE (reference sequence). Trimming removed 4 bases from V and 7 bases from J; junction bases left unmatched: 13. CDR3 length: 16 residues. The CDR3 region has the DNA TGTGCCAGCAGCGATTCAGTGACAGGGGGCTCCCGTGGCTACACCTTC. This gives the protein CASSDSVTGGSRGYTF.

The rearrangement uses TRBV3-1 and TRBJ2-6; 10 bases map to TRBD1. Germline-derived CDR1 and CDR2 are LGHDT and YNNKEL (reference sequence). The CDR3 loop spans 19 amino acids. Germline trimming cut 6 bases from V and 0 bases from J; bases unmatched to any gene: 11. CDR3 loop: CASRSTPGQGSSGANVLTF. CDR3 coding DNA: TGTGCCAGCAGGTCCACTCCGGGACAGGGGAGCTCTGGGGCCAACGTCCTGACTTTC.

Ten or more counts support this clonotype. This sequence joins TRBV12-3 or TRBV12-4 and TRBJ1-5; TRBD1 might be the D (5 bases). The CDR3 loop spans 11 amino acids. V was shortened by 6 bases and J by 15 bases, with 15 bases between the two germline ends. CDR3 in amino acids: CASSRGGVRHF. In DNA form, the CDR3 reads TGTGCCAGCAGCCGGGGCGGGGTACGGCATTTT.

This clonotype came up many times. V and J are TRBV5-1 and TRBJ1-2, with D possibly TRBD1 on 5 matching bases. Trimming left V 1 base short and J 3 bases short, with 13 bases between. Per the germline V gene, CDR1 is SGHRS and CDR2 is YFSETQ. The CDR3 contains 15 residues. As DNA, the CDR3 is TGCGCCAGCAGCTTGAATGGGGGATGGGACTATGGCTACACCTTC. It yields the protein CASSLNGGWDYGYTF.

This clonotype turned up a few times. J is TRBJ2-5 and V is TRBV29-1, with TRBD1 as a possible D gene (6 bases). The J call may be wrong; the DNA end is better matched by TRBJ2-1. The CDR3 spans 10 residues. Germline-derived CDR1 and CDR2 are SQVTM and ANQGSEA. The DNA for the CDR3 is TGCAGCGTTGACGGCAGGGGACAGTTCTTC. Its protein is CSVDGRGQFF.

This clonotype was detected only a few times. J is TRBJ2-5 and V is TRBV5-1; 11 nucleotides agree with TRBD1. V shed 4 bases, J shed 4 bases, and the junction held 9 bases outside the gene matches. The CDR3 is 16 residues long. Per the germline V gene, CDR1 is SGHRS and CDR2 is YFSETQ. Here the CDR3 DNA reads TGCGCCAGCAGCCGCCTTGGGACAGGGGGACGAGAGACCCAGTACTTC. It codes for CASSRLGTGGRETQYF.

This clonotype came up many times. The rearrangement uses TRBV3-1 and TRBJ1-6; possible D gene TRBD1, 5 bases. The V gene's germline CDR1 is LGHDT and CDR2 YNNKEL (reference sequence). The CDR3 consists of 13 residues. Deletions cut 3 bases from V and 9 bases from J, with 9 bases between. The CDR3: CASSQPGGSPLHF. CDR3 DNA sequence: TGTGCCAGCAGCCAGCCCGGGGGTTCACCCCTCCACTTT.

This clonotype was recorded many times. The chain uses TRBV7-8 and TRBJ2-6, with D perhaps TRBD1 or TRBD2 (5 bases each). This CDR3 is built from 18 residues. V lost 2 bases to trimming and J lost 4 bases, with 18 bases between them. Germline V gives CDR1 SGHVS, CDR2 FQNEAQ. CDR3 sequence (DNA): TGTGCCAGCAGCTTAAATGGGGGTGCGGTGTTCGGGGCCAACGTCCTGACTTTC. Translating gives CASSLNGGAVFGANVLTF.

This clonotype was counted ten times or more. This chain links TRBV20-1 with TRBJ2-7; the D call may be TRBD1 or TRBD2 (7 bases each). Trimming stripped 6 bases from V and 3 bases from J, with 18 bases between. The CDR3 is 14 amino acids. From germline, CDR1 is DFQATT and CDR2 SNEGSKA (reference sequence). Written as DNA, the CDR3 is TGCAGTGCCCAGCAGGGGGAGGGCCGCTACGAGCAGTACTTC. Encoded protein: CSAQQGEGRYEQYF.

This clonotype was counted a few times. V gene TRBV5-1 combines with J gene TRBJ2-3; a weak D match, TRBD1 (5 bases). CDR1 SGHRS and CDR2 YFSETQ come from the germline V gene. V was pared by 3 bases and J by 2 bases, with 13 bases between. The CDR3 runs 15 residues. DNA for the CDR3: TGCGCCAGCAGCTGGTCCGGACATAACACAGATACGCAGTATTTT. Translated, it gives CASSWSGHNTDTQYF.

This CDR3 reads CSRGLAVNTGELFF. The CDR3 DNA sequence: TGCAGTCGAGGACTAGCGGTTAACACCGGGGAGCTGTTTTTT. This sequence joins TRBV29-1 and TRBJ2-2, with 10 bases aligning to TRBD2. CDR1 is SQVTM and CDR2 is ANQGSEA in the germline V gene. This CDR3 region has 14 residues.

This clonotype has at least ten counts. The chain joins TRBV12-3 or TRBV12-4 to TRBJ1-5, with TRBD1 matching over 7 bases. The CDR3 sequence is 14 residues long. V gave up 9 bases and J gave up 0 bases; unmatched junction bases: 5. The CDR3 loop reads CASYRGLSNQPQHF. CDR3 nucleotide sequence: TGTGCCAGTTACAGGGGTCTTAGCAATCAGCCCCAGCATTTT.

The chain carries TRBV7-2 and TRBJ2-3; TRBD1 matches 7 bases. The V gene's germline CDR1 is SGHTA and CDR2 FQGNSA. The CDR3 covers 14 residues. V shed 6 bases and J 4 bases; nucleotides not matched to a gene: 7. This chain's CDR3 is CASSRRQGPDTQYF. CDR3 in DNA: TGTGCCAGCAGTCGACGACAGGGCCCAGATACGCAGTATTTT.

About this clonotype itself: Mismatch with germline at one junction end may stem from a read error. This chain connects TRBV7-3 to TRBJ2-2, with D unclear. This CDR3 comprises 17 residues. In germline, CDR1 is SGHTA, CDR2 FQGTGA. CDR3 DNA sequence: TGTGTCAGCAGCTTAACGGGTCCCCGATTGAACACCGGGGAGCTGTTTTTT. This translates into CVSSLTGPRLNTGELFF. The full variable domain, completed using reference TRBV7-3 and TRBJ2-2, is GAGVSQTPSNKVTEKGKYVELRCDPISGHTALYWYRQSLGQGPEFLIYFQGTGAADDSGLPNDRFFAVRPEGSVSTLKIQRTERGDSAVYLCVSSLTGPRLNTGELFFGEGSRLTVL.